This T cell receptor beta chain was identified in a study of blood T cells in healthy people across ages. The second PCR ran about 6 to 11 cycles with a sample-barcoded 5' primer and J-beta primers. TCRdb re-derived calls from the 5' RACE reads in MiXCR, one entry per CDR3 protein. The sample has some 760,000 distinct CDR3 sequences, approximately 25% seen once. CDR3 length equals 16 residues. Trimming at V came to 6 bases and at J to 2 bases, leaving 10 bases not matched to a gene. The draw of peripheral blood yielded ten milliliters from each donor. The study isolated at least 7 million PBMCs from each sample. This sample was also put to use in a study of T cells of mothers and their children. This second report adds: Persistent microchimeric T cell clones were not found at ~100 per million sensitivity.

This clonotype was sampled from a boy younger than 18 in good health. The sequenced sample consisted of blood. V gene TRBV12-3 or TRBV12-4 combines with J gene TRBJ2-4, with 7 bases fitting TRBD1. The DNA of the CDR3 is TGTGCCAGCAGCCCCTTTAGGGGGCTTACCAAAAACATTCAGTACTTC. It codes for CASSPFRGLTKNIQYF.